This T cell receptor (beta chain) was sequenced during a study of CD8 T cells in ankylosing spondylitis. V was pared by 3 bases and J by 6 bases, with 6 bases of the junction left unmatched. There are 15 residues in the CDR3. Quantitative 5'-RACE was performed with molecular barcodes, and it yielded the TCR beta libraries. From the 5' RACE reads, TCRdb called clonotypes with MiXCR, one entry per CDR3 protein. This sample has around 480,000 distinct CDR3 sequences, with 17% found just once. Study results and caveats: There was a TCR beta motif, made of several highly homologous variants, that appeared characteristic of ankylosing spondylitis blood. Disease-linked clones reportedly concentrated significantly in matched ankylosing spondylitis synovial fluid. Some of these motif variants have turned up before, in reports on reactive arthritis synovial fluid and blood. The authors found the disease-linked clones to be CD8+ and relatively rare in peripheral blood.

In the case of this clonotype: Its antigen is not identified.

This clonotype was obtained from a male donor with ankylosing spondylitis. Sample: blood, either unsorted or a sorted T cell fraction (not recorded which). The chain is built from TRBV12-3 or TRBV12-4 and TRBJ2-3; TRBD2 agrees at 10 bases. CDR3 sequence (DNA): TGTGCCAGCAGTTTCACTAGCGGGGATTGGGATACGCAGTATTTT. It is translated as CASSFTSGDWDTQYF.